A single sample gave rise to the 8 T cell receptor beta chains below, sequenced in a study of CD8+ T cells in alopecia areata. Following RNA extraction, reverse transcription yielded cDNA that acted as the sequencing template. Clones were sequenced by immunoSEQ multiplex PCR, and TCRdb holds only the in-frame ones, with some missing. This table holds under 25,000 clones, 65% to 75% found once. Lesional scalp punch biopsies and peripheral blood were collected from alopecia areata patients. The sample here was skin, taken at week 0. The source of these receptors is a human donor with alopecia areata.

J is TRBJ1-5 and V is TRBV25-1; D is perhaps TRBD1 (6 bases). With 4 bases removed from V and 2 bases from J, the gap between germline ends came to 6 bases. Germline lookup yields CDR1 MGHDK and CDR2 SYGVNS. The CDR3 spans 13 residues. DNA for the CDR3: TGTGCCAGCAGTGGACAGGGCAATCAGCCCCAGCATTTT. Its translation: CASSGQGNQPQHF.

The chain recombines TRBV30 with TRBJ2-3, with 9 bases aligning to TRBD1. Germline loops: CDR1 GTSNPN, CDR2 SVGIG (reference sequence). This CDR3 is 14 amino acids long. The V segment lost 8 bases and the J segment 5 bases; nucleotides outside the gene matches: 11. The CDR3 nucleotides are TGTGCCATGGACAGGGGAGTAAGAGGAGATACGCAGTATTTT. Translated, it gives CAMDRGVRGDTQYF.

The V call is TRBV5-1, the J call TRBJ2-5; 9 bases match TRBD1. The CDR3 length is 15 residues. V lost 1 base and J lost 5; bases outside the gene matches: 6. CDR1 is SGHRS, CDR2 YFSETQ, per germline. As DNA, the CDR3 is TGCGCCAGCAGCTTGCGCGGGACAGGGCGGGAGACCCAGTACTTC. This sequence encodes CASSLRGTGRETQYF.

V gene TRBV7-3 combines with J gene TRBJ2-1, with 9 bases aligning to TRBD1. Trimming cost V 2 bases and J 7 bases; bases outside gene matches: 6. The CDR3 is 15 residues long. Germline assignment: CDR1 SGHTA and CDR2 FQGTGA. CDR3 protein: CASSLSIGTGNEQFF. CDR3 DNA sequence: TGTGCCAGCAGCTTATCAATCGGGACAGGGAATGAGCAGTTCTTC.

This clone was detected only once. This rearrangement joins TRBV13 to TRBJ2-3; 10 nucleotides agree with TRBD2. Germline values: CDR1 PRHDT, CDR2 FYEKMQ (reference sequence). This CDR3 contains 20 residues. With V trimmed by 2 bases and J by 2 bases, 16 bases remained unmatched. Here the CDR3 reads CASSLRLGSGGRISTDTQYF. In DNA, the CDR3 is TGTGCCAGCAGCTTACGGCTTGGTAGCGGGGGGCGGATTTCCACAGATACGCAGTATTTT.

In this sample, this clone turned up a few times. The chain has TRBV6-5 and TRBJ1-5; 8 bases match TRBD1. This CDR3 comprises 14 residues. Unmatched junction bases numbered 8, after V lost 6 bases and J lost 7 bases. Germline CDR1 reads MNHEY; CDR2 reads SVGAGI. CDR3 amino acids: CASSSQGEFQPQHF. DNA of the CDR3: TGTGCCAGCAGCTCACAGGGGGAGTTCCAGCCCCAGCATTTT.

The table lists this clone with a count of one. The CDR3, as DNA: TGTGCCAGCAGCCGCGGAGTGGGGGCGGCCACTGAAGCTTTCTTT. It codes for CASSRGVGAATEAFF. V gene TRBV10-3 combines with J gene TRBJ1-1; D might be TRBD1 (6 bases). In germline, CDR1 is ENHRY, CDR2 SYGVKD. This CDR3 is built from 15 residues. Trimming stripped 10 bases from V and 4 bases from J, with 22 bases between.

Points on this clone: This CDR3 is also generated by other DNA sequences in the sample. The chain is built from TRBV5-6 and TRBJ2-5; D remains unclear. The CDR3 spans 14 residues. With 0 bases removed from V and 4 bases from J, the gap between germline ends came to 10 bases. Germline V CDR1 and CDR2: SGHDT, YYEEEE. CDR3 region: CASSLGARLETQYF. CDR3 bases: TGTGCCAGCAGCTTGGGGGCTAGGCTAGAGACCCAGTACTTC.